This TCR beta chain was sequenced in a study of CD8+ T cells in alopecia areata. Study information: Tofacitinib administration to treated patients was oral, at 5 to 10 mg twice daily.

This clone was observed once. The antigen is not known. The V and J ends lost 4 bases and 1 base respectively, with 8 bases between them. This CDR3 contains 14 residues. The germline gives CDR1 MNHEY, CDR2 SMNVEV (reference sequence). Extraction of RNA preceded its reverse transcription into cDNA, which served as the sequencing template. Some clones are missing from TCRdb's copy, which holds only in-frame ones; the method was immunoSEQ multiplex PCR. The top ten hold 3.5% to 5.5% of the sample, which has 100,000 to 150,000 clones, approximately 53% seen once. Study-level points and caveats: The study found higher clonality in lesional than normal scalp, especially in alopecia totalis/universalis.

The chain combines TRBV27 with TRBJ1-5; perhaps TRBD1 as D (5 bases). This TCR was sampled from a human donor with alopecia areata. The sequencing used CD4+ T cells sorted from blood, collected at week 0. The CDR3 bases are TGTGCCAGCAGTTCGGGGGGGAGCAATCAGCCCCAGCATTTT. It is translated as CASSSGGSNQPQHF.